The entry that follows covers one T cell receptor beta chain sequence. The antigen remains unidentified. This entry is derived from a study of CD8 T cells in ankylosing spondylitis. Study-wide points: Several of the motif variants were reported before in synovial fluid and blood from reactive arthritis. Ankylosing spondylitis blood appeared to be characterized by a TCR beta motif of under ten highly homologous variants. Disease-linked clones bore a CD8+ phenotype, appearing relatively rarely in peripheral blood.

Making use of molecular barcodes, quantitative 5'-RACE generated TCR beta libraries. Each CDR3 protein is one row after TCRdb ran MiXCR on the 5' RACE reads. The sample lists about 200,000 distinct CDR3 sequences, 20% to 30% seen once, with about 6.2% in the top ten. The sample was blood, either unsorted or a sorted T cell fraction (not recorded which). The source is a male donor with ankylosing spondylitis or in good health (not recorded which).

The CDR3 loop reads CASSLDRGVGDTQYF. The DNA of the CDR3 is TGCGCCAGCAGCTTGGACAGGGGCGTCGGAGATACGCAGTATTTT. The chain links TRBV5-1 to TRBJ2-3; 7 positions match TRBD1. The CDR3 contains 15 residues. Trimming removed 0 bases from V and 5 bases from J; junction bases left unmatched: 6. Germline V gene lookup returns CDR1 SGHRS and CDR2 YFSETQ.